This T cell receptor (beta chain) was captured in a study of blood T cells in healthy people across ages. Study context: Per two T cells, template switching captured roughly one barcoded beta molecule.

Whole-study results and caveats: The diversity estimates, figures obtained from one million T cells, were considered underestimates.

Healthy individuals of Caucasian origin from Russia, aged 6 to 90, served as donors. The authors ran a second PCR of about 6 to 11 cycles using a sample-barcoded 5' primer and a J-beta primer mix. TCRdb redid the calling of the 5' RACE reads with MiXCR, one entry per CDR3 protein. Seen here are some 560,000 distinct CDR3 sequences, about 29% observed once, and the top ten hold roughly 3.5%. About this clonotype itself: Its antigen is as yet unknown.

This CDR3 region has 13 residues. Trimming took 3 bases from V and 3 from J, leaving 9 bases between them. CDR1 LGHDT and CDR2 YNNKEL come from the germline V gene (reference sequence). These data are also associated with another study on T cells of mothers and their children. This second study says: In this cohort, donors were three healthy Caucasian mothers plus their six children.

The source is a boy between 2 and 10 years old in good health. V and J are TRBV3-1 and TRBJ2-7; no reliable D call. Sequenced material: blood. In DNA form, the CDR3 reads TGTGCCAGCAGCCAGGAATCTAGCTACGAGCAGTACTTC. It specifies CASSQESSYEQYF.